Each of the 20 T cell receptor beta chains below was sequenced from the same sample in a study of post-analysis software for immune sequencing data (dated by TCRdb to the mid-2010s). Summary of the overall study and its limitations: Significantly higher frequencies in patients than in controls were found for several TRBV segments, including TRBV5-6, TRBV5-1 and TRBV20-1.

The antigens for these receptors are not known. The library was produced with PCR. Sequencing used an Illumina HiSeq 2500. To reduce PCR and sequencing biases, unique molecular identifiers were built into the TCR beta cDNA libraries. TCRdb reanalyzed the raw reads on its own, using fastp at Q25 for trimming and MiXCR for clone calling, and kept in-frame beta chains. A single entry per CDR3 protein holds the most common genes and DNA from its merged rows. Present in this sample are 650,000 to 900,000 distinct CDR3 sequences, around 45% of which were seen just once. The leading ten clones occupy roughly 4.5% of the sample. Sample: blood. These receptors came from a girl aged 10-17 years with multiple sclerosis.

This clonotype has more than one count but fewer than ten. The CDR3 coding sequence is TGCAGCGTTCGAGGTTCGGCCGACGGACCGGCTTTCTTT. This sequence encodes CSVRGSADGPAFF. V gene TRBV29-1 combines with J gene TRBJ1-1; D ambiguous. The germline V and J ends were trimmed by 5 bases and 11 bases, with 21 bases remaining between them. Germline lookup yields CDR1 SQVTM and CDR2 ANQGSEA. The CDR3 extends over 13 amino acids.

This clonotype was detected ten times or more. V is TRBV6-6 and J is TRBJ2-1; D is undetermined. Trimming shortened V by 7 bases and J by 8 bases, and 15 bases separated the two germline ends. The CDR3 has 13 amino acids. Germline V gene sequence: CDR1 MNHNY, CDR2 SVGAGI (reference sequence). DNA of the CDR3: TGTGCCAGCACCGACGCGCTTAGGGATGAGCAGTTCTTC. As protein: CASTDALRDEQFF.

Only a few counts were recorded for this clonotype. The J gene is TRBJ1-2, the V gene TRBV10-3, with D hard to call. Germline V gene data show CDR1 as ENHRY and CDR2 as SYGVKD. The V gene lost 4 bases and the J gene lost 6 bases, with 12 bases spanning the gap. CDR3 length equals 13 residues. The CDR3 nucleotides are TGTGCCATCAGTGTGGGCCAGGTTGATGGCTACACCTTC. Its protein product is CAISVGQVDGYTF.

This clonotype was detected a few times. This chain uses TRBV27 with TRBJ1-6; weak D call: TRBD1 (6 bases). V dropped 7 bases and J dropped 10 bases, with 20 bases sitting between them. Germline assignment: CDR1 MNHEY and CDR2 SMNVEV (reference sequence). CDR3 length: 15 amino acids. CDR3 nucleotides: TGTGCCAGCACCACCCGGGGGGCAGGGGACTCACCCCTCCACTTT. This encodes CASTTRGAGDSPLHF.

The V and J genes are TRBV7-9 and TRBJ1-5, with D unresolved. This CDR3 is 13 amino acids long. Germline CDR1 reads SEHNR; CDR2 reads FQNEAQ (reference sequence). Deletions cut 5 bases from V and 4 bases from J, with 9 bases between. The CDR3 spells CASSIDGNQPQHF. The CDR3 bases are TGTGCCAGCAGCATAGACGGGAATCAGCCCCAGCATTTT.

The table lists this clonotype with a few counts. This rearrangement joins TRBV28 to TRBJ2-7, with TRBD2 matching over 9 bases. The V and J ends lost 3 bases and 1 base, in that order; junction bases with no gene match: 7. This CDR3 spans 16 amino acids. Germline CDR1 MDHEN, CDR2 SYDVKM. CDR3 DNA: TGTGCCAGCAGTTTTGTGACGCGGGAGGGTTCCTACGAGCAGTACTTC. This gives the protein CASSFVTREGSYEQYF.

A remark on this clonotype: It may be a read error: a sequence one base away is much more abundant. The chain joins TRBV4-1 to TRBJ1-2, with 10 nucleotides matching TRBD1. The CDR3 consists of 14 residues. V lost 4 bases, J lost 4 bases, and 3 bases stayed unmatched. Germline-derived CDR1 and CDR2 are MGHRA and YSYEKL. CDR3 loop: CASSRGQGTYGYTF. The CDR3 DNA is TGCGCCAGCAGCCGGGGACAGGGGACCTATGGCTACACCTTC.

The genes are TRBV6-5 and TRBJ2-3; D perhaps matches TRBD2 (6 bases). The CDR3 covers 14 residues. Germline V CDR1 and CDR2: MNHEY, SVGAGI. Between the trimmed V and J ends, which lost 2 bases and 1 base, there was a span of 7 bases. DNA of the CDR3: TGTGCCAGCAGTTACGGCGGGGGCACAGATACGCAGTATTTT. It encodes CASSYGGGTDTQYF.

CDR3 in DNA: TGTGCCATCAGTGAGTACTTAGGGGCCCGCAGCCTCCCCTACAATGAGCAGTTCTTC. Translated, it gives CAISEYLGARSLPYNEQFF. The genes are TRBV10-3 and TRBJ2-1, with TRBD1 as a possible D gene (5 bases). The CDR3 consists of 19 residues. Between the trimmed V and J ends, which lost 1 base and 2 bases, there was a span of 21 bases. Per the germline V gene, CDR1 is ENHRY and CDR2 is SYGVKD.

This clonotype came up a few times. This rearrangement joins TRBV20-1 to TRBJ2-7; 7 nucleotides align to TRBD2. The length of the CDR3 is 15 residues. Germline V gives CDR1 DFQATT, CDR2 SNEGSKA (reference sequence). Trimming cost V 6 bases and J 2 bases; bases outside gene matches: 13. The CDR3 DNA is TGCAGTGCCCAGTCAAGCCCTAGCGGCGCCTACGAGCAGTACTTC. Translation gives CSAQSSPSGAYEQYF.

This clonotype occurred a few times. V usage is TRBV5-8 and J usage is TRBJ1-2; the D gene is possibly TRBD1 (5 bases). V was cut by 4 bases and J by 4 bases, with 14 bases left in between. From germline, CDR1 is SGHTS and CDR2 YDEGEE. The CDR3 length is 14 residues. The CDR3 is CASSPVGPLYGYTF. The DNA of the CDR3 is TGTGCCAGCAGCCCCGTGGGGCCCCTCTATGGCTACACCTTC.

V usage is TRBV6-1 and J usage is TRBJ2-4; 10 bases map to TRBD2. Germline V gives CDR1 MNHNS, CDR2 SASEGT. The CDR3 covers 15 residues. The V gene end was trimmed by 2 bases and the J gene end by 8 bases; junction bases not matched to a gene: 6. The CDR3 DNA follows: TGTGCCAGCAGTGAACGGCCTAGCGGGAGTGACATTCAGTACTTC. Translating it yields CASSERPSGSDIQYF.

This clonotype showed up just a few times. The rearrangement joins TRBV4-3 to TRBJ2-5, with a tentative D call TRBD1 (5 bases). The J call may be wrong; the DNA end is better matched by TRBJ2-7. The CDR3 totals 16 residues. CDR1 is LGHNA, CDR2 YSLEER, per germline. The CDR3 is CASSQDYRNPPYEQYF. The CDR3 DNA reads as TGCGCCAGCAGCCAAGATTACAGGAACCCCCCATACGAGCAGTACTTC.

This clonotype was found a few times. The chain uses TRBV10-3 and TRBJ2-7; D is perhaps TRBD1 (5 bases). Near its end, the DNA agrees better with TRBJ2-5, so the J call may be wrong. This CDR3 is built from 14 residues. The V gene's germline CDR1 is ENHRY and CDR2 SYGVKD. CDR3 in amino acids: CAISESQGAETQYF. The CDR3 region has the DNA TGTGCCATCAGTGAGTCGCAGGGTGCGGAGACCCAGTACTTC.

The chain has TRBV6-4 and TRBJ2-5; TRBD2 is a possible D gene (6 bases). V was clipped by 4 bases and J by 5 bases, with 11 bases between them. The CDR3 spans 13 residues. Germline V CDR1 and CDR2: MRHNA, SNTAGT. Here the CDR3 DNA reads TGTGCCAGCAGTGCGGACTACTGGGAGACCCAGTACTTC. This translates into CASSADYWETQYF.

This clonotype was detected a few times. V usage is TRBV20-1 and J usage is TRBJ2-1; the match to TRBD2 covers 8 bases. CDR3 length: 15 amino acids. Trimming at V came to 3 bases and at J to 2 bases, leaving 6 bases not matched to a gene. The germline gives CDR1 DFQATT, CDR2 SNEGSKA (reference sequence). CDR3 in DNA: TGCAGTGCTAGCAAACTAGCGGTGACCTACAATGAGCAGTTCTTC. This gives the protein CSASKLAVTYNEQFF.

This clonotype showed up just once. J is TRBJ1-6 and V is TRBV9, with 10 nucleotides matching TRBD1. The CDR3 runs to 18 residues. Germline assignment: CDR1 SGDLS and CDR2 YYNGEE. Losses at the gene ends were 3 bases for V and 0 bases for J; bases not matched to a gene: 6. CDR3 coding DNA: TGTGCCAGCAGCGCGACAGGGGGCCAGGGCTCCTATAATTCACCCCTCCACTTT. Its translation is CASSATGGQGSYNSPLHF.

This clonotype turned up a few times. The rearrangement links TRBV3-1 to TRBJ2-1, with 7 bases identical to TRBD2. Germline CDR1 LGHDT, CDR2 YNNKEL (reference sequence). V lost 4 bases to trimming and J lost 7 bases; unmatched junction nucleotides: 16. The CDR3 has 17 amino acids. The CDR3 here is CASSLGLASGGGNEQFF. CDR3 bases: TGTGCCAGCAGCCTTGGCTTAGCTAGCGGCGGCGGGAATGAGCAGTTCTTC.

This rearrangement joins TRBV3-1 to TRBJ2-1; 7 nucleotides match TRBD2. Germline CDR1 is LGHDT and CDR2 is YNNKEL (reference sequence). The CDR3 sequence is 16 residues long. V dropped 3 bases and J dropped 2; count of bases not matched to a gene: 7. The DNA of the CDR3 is TGTGCCAGCAGCCATCAGGGCGGGAGAGCCTACAATGAGCAGTTCTTC. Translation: CASSHQGGRAYNEQFF.

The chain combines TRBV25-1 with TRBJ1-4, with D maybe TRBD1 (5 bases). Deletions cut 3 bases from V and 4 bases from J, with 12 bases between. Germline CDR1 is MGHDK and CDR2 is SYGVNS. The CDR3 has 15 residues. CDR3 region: CASSEPGHLNEKLFF. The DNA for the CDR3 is TGTGCCAGCAGTGAGCCAGGGCATCTTAATGAAAAACTGTTTTTT. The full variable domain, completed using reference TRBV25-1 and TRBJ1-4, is EADIYQTPRYLVIGTGKKITLECSQTMGHDKMYWYQQDPGMELHLIHYSYGVNSTEKGDLSSESTVSRIRTEHFPLTLESARPSHTSQYLCASSEPGHLNEKLFFGSGTQLSVL.